This T cell receptor beta chain was sequenced during a study of beta chain features in type 1 diabetes. Study outcomes and limitations: When VDJ junctions were examined, type 1 diabetes patients showed fewer insertions and more deletions.

Since all of the isolated RNA was reverse transcribed, expressed TCRB transcripts were what got sequenced. Generated by immunoSEQ multiplex PCR, the TCRdb table keeps only in-frame clones and is missing some. The sample has 350,000 to 450,000 clones; approximately 15% are singletons. Comments on this clone: What it recognizes is unknown.

This TCR came from a woman between 18 and 29 years old in good health. Sequenced input: naive CD4+ T cells from blood.

The CDR3 is CASRNSGKEQYF. In DNA, the CDR3 is TGTGCCAGCAGAAATTCAGGGAAAGAGCAGTACTTC. The chain recombines TRBV7-2 with TRBJ2-7, with D maybe TRBD1 (5 bases). Trimming took 6 bases from V and 7 from J, leaving 13 bases between them. CDR1 is SGHTA, CDR2 FQGNSA, per germline. The CDR3 covers 12 residues.